The rows below give T cell receptor beta chains drawn from one sample of a study of T cells in Graves' hyperthyroidism and ophthalmopathy. MiXCR, applied by TCRdb to the multiplex PCR reads, yields one record per CDR3 protein. The table records about 360,000 distinct CDR3 sequences, about 13% of them present only once. The sequencing sample was made of blood. All receptors come from a woman aged 18-29 years with Graves' hyperthyroidism. CDR3s include the opening cysteine and the closing phenylalanine or tryptophan. The D gene is left open where the match is weak. The listing skips clone size in some rows; elsewhere it reads once, few, many or a size class.

J gene,clone size,D gene,V gene,CDR3 protein,CDR3 DNA
TRBJ2-1,many,NA,TRBV7-9,CASSSGLHNEQFF,TGTGCCAGCAGCTCAGGCCTGCACAATGAGCAGTTCTTC
TRBJ2-4,NA,NA,TRBV6-5,CASSYYGLVEGVHIQYF,TGTGCCAGCAGTTACTATGGGCTTGTCGAAGGTGTCCACATTCAGTACTTC
TRBJ2-7,many,TRBD1,TRBV20-1,CSAIPPGQGHEQYF,TGCAGTGCCATACCCCCGGGACAGGGCCACGAGCAGTACTTC
TRBJ2-5,NA,TRBD1,TRBV19,CASSTGTGRQETQYF,TGTGCCAGTAGTACGGGGACAGGACGCCAAGAGACCCAGTACTTC
TRBJ1-5,many,NA,TRBV19,CASSISGHSNQPQHF,TGTGCCAGTAGTATCTCGGGACATAGCAATCAGCCCCAGCATTTT
TRBJ1-1,few,TRBD1,TRBV14,CASSSQSYRGGTEAFF,TGTGCCAGCAGCTCCCAGTCCTACAGGGGAGGGACTGAAGCTTTCTTT
TRBJ2-7,many,TRBD2,TRBV14,CASSQPTSVSYEQYF,TGTGCCAGCAGCCAACCGACTAGCGTATCCTACGAGCAGTACTTC
TRBJ2-2,many,TRBD2,TRBV12-3/TRBV12-4,CASSVGLVLTGELFF,TGTGCCAGCAGTGTGGGACTAGTCCTCACCGGGGAGCTGTTTTTT
TRBJ2-7,many,NA,TRBV30,CAWSPAGEQYF,TGTGCCTGGAGTCCCGCGGGCGAGCAGTACTTC
TRBJ2-1,few,NA,TRBV7-3,CASSLTLIVDRNEQFF,TGTGCCAGCAGCTTAACGTTGATAGTCGATCGGAATGAGCAGTTCTTC
TRBJ1-6,NA,TRBD1,TRBV7-9,CASSLGTGSLGNSPLHF,TGTGCCAGCAGCCTTGGGACAGGGAGTTTGGGCAATTCACCCCTCCACTTT
TRBJ2-7,few,NA,TRBV3-1,CASSSPRGVTYEQYF,TGTGCCAGCAGCTCCCCGAGGGGGGTAACCTACGAGCAGTACTTC
TRBJ1-4,many,TRBD1,TRBV6-6,CASSYPRDWTGRQYEKLFF,TGTGCCAGCAGTTACCCCCGCGACTGGACAGGGAGACAGTATGAAAAACTGTTTTTT
TRBJ1-1,many,TRBD1,TRBV28,CASSPTGVPEAFF,TGTGCCAGCAGTCCGACAGGGGTCCCTGAAGCTTTCTTT
TRBJ2-1,NA,TRBD1,TRBV6-1,CASSPGTGRNEQFF,TGTGCCAGCAGTCCCGGGACAGGAAGAAATGAGCAGTTCTTC
TRBJ2-3,many,TRBD2,TRBV7-9,CASSGGGMDTQYF,TGTGCCAGCAGCGGGGGGGGAATGGATACGCAGTATTTT
TRBJ2-3,few,TRBD2,TRBV7-3,CASSLGLGRTDTQYF,TGTGCCAGCAGCTTAGGACTAGGGCGCACAGATACGCAGTATTTT
TRBJ2-1,NA,TRBD2,TRBV19,CASSHGLAGLLWQFF,TGTGCCAGTAGTCACGGACTAGCGGGCCTCCTATGGCAGTTCTTC
TRBJ2-7,few,NA,TRBV20-1,CSAREEGSSYEQYF,TGCAGTGCTAGAGAGGAGGGGTCTTCCTACGAGCAGTACTTC
TRBJ1-2,NA,NA,TRBV28,CASREIGISRYGYTF,TGTGCCAGCAGAGAGATCGGGATTTCGAGATATGGCTACACCTTC
TRBJ1-1,many,NA,TRBV14,CASSFQMNTEAFF,TGTGCCAGCAGCTTCCAAATGAACACTGAAGCTTTCTTT
TRBJ2-1,many,NA,TRBV7-2,CASSLVAGEQFF,TGTGCCAGCAGCTTAGTTGCGGGTGAGCAGTTCTTC
TRBJ1-2,many,NA,TRBV4-2,CASSQVSDNYGYTF,TGTGCCAGCAGCCAAGTTTCGGATAACTATGGCTACACCTTC
TRBJ1-5,many,NA,TRBV27,CASSRDGVNQPQHF,TGTGCCAGCAGCCGAGATGGCGTCAATCAGCCCCAGCATTTT
TRBJ2-1,many,NA,TRBV20-1,CSAETGLEEQFF,TGCAGTGCCGAGACCGGCCTAGAGGAGCAGTTCTTC
TRBJ1-1,NA,NA,TRBV6-2/TRBV6-3,CASSYSGAPNTEAFF,TGTGCCAGCAGTTATTCAGGGGCCCCAAACACTGAAGCTTTCTTT
TRBJ2-3,few,TRBD1,TRBV15,CATSRVGQGQYF,TGTGCCACCAGCAGAGTGGGACAGGGACAGTATTTT
TRBJ2-7,many,NA,TRBV3-1,CASRLGGAPSYEQYF,TGTGCCAGCAGACTAGGGGGGGCGCCCTCCTACGAGCAGTACTTC
TRBJ1-1,few,TRBD1,TRBV5-6,CASSYRDSWTEAFF,TGTGCCAGCAGTTATCGGGACAGTTGGACTGAAGCTTTCTTT
TRBJ1-3,NA,NA,TRBV7-2,CASSFVPGTLGGNTIYF,TGTGCCAGCAGCTTTGTGCCGGGGACCTTAGGAGGAAACACCATATATTTT
TRBJ1-5,many,TRBD1,TRBV6-2/TRBV6-3,CASSPGGQQPQHF,TGTGCCAGCAGTCCAGGGGGCCAACAGCCCCAGCATTTT
TRBJ2-7,many,NA,TRBV27,CASSFRLNYEQYF,TGTGCCAGCAGTTTCCGCCTGAACTACGAGCAGTACTTC
TRBJ2-5,many,NA,TRBV7-2,CASAPTGGLRETQYF,TGTGCCAGCGCGCCAACCGGGGGCCTGAGGGAGACCCAGTACTTC
TRBJ2-3,many,TRBD2,TRBV10-3,CAIKGGLAGESSDTQYF,TGTGCCATCAAAGGAGGGCTAGCGGGGGAAAGTTCAGATACGCAGTATTTT
TRBJ1-1,NA,NA,TRBV19,CASNTYEMNTEAFF,TGTGCCAGTAACACATACGAGATGAACACTGAAGCTTTCTTT
TRBJ2-3,many,NA,TRBV24-1,CATSRGSPTDTQYF,TGTGCCACCAGCCGGGGGAGTCCGACAGATACGCAGTATTTT
TRBJ2-7,many,NA,TRBV27,CASGGVSYEQYF,TGTGCCAGCGGTGGGGTGTCCTACGAGCAGTACTTC
TRBJ1-1,many,NA,TRBV18,CASSPPQGSDTEAFF,TGTGCCAGCTCACCACCTCAGGGGAGTGACACTGAAGCTTTCTTT
TRBJ2-7,many,NA,TRBV20-1,CSARRVLGDYEQYF,TGCAGTGCTAGACGGGTCCTGGGGGATTACGAGCAGTACTTC
TRBJ2-1,few,TRBD2,TRBV27,CASSLSAGETYNEQFF,TGTGCCAGCAGTTTGAGCGCGGGAGAAACCTACAATGAGCAGTTCTTC
TRBJ1-4,NA,TRBD1,TRBV5-1,CASSFGRQGANEKLFF,TGCGCCAGCAGCTTTGGTCGGCAGGGGGCGAATGAAAAACTGTTTTTT
TRBJ2-7,many,NA,TRBV6-1,CASMGSSYEQYF,TGTGCCAGCATGGGCAGCTCCTACGAGCAGTACTTC
TRBJ2-3,many,TRBD2,TRBV11-2,CASSFILLAGGDLTDTQYF,TGTGCCAGCAGCTTCATCCTACTAGCGGGTGGGGACTTAACAGATACGCAGTATTTT